What follows are 10 T cell receptor beta chains derived from one specimen sequenced in a study of chemoradiotherapy in HPV16-positive cancers. Produced via immunoSEQ multiplex PCR; TCRdb's table is partial and in-frame only. The sample includes a few thousand clones, around 90% of them seen just once. Sequencing was performed on tumor tissue, taken from a patient who underwent chemoradiotherapy. These receptors originate from a human donor with HPV-associated anogenital cancer.

This clone was seen just once. The chain couples TRBV29-1 to TRBJ2-1, with 9 bases matching TRBD2. The CDR3 runs to 14 residues. CDR1 SQVTM and CDR2 ANQGSEA come from the germline V gene. V was clipped by 4 bases and J by 9 bases; unmatched bases: 10. The CDR3, as DNA: TGCAGCGTTGGTCAGCGGGGGGCGAGTGGTGAGCAGTTCTTC. It encodes CSVGQRGASGEQFF.

This chain joins TRBV4-2 and TRBJ2-1; TRBD2 matches at 9 bases. Germline V CDR1 and CDR2: LGHNA, YNFKEQ. The CDR3 loop spans 17 amino acids. V shed 0 bases, J shed 6 bases, and the junction held 9 bases outside the gene matches. The CDR3 bases are TGTGCCAGCAGCCAAGATTTGCCTGGCGGGGGGGCCAATGAGCAGTTCTTC. As protein: CASSQDLPGGGANEQFF.

V usage is TRBV5-6 and J usage is TRBJ2-5; possibly TRBD1 for D (6 bases). Germline V gene sequence: CDR1 SGHDT, CDR2 YYEEEE. The CDR3 has 15 amino acids. Trimming cost V 0 bases and J 7 bases, with 16 bases left between them. In nucleotides, the CDR3 is TGTGCCAGCAGCTTGGCTTCCCAGGGGTCGGGGACCCAGTACTTC. This sequence encodes CASSLASQGSGTQYF.

The V and J genes are TRBV6-5 and TRBJ2-2; D is possibly TRBD2 (6 bases). The V gene lost 6 bases and the J gene lost 4 bases, with 15 bases spanning the gap. This CDR3 is 15 amino acids long. CDR1 and CDR2 from the germline V gene are MNHEY and SVGAGI. Written as DNA, the CDR3 is TGTGCCAGCAGACCGGGACTTCAATCCACCGGGGAGCTGTTTTTT. Its protein product is CASRPGLQSTGELFF.

The J gene is TRBJ1-1, the V gene TRBV6-1; D ambiguous. V was trimmed by 2 bases and J by 4 bases, leaving 11 bases between them. The CDR3 totals 14 residues. The germline CDR1 and CDR2 sequences are MNHNS and SASEGT. CDR3 amino acids: CASSETVYSTEAFF. CDR3 nucleotides: TGTGCCAGCAGTGAAACGGTGTATTCCACTGAAGCTTTCTTT.

The chain joins TRBV4-2 to TRBJ2-7; 10 bases line up with TRBD2. CDR3 length equals 15 residues. From germline, CDR1 is LGHNA and CDR2 YNFKEQ. V was pared by 4 bases and J by 7 bases, with 10 bases of the junction left unmatched. The CDR3 DNA is TGTGCCAGCAGCCGAGGGTCTAGCGGGAGTCTTGAGCAGTACTTC. This encodes CASSRGSSGSLEQYF.

About this clone itself: At one end, the junction sequence differs from germline, possibly due to a read error. This chain joins TRBV28 and TRBJ1-2; a possible D gene is TRBD1 (5 bases). This CDR3 comprises 14 residues. In germline, CDR1 is MDHEN, CDR2 SYDVKM. In DNA form, the CDR3 reads TGTGCCGGCGCCACCGGGACCGCAAACTTTGGCTACACCTTC. Amino acids: CAGATGTANFGYTF.

This clone was seen only a few times. CDR3 nucleotides: TGTGCCAGCAGCTTAGATGCCTACGAGCAGTACTTC. This sequence encodes CASSLDAYEQYF. V and J are TRBV11-2 and TRBJ2-7, with D unclear. Germline V gene lookup returns CDR1 SGHAT and CDR2 FQNNGV. There are 12 residues in the CDR3. Trimming left V 0 bases short and J 2 bases short, with 2 bases between.

This chain links TRBV7-8 with TRBJ2-3; 14 bases match TRBD2. CDR3 length: 16 amino acids. V lost 5 bases to trimming and J lost 6 bases; unmatched junction nucleotides: 7. CDR1 and CDR2 from the germline V gene are SGHVS and FQNEAQ. As DNA, the CDR3 is TGTGCCAGCAGCGACCTGACTAGCGGGAGGGCCGATACGCAGTATTTT. Translated, it gives CASSDLTSGRADTQYF. The variable domain in full, completed from reference TRBV7-8 and TRBJ2-3, reads GAGVSQSPRYKVAKRGQDVALRCDPISGHVSLFWYQQALGQGPEFLTYFQNEAQLDKSGLPSDRFFAERPEGSVSTLKIQRTQQEDSAVYLCASSDLTSGRADTQYFGPGTRLTVL.

The V gene is TRBV15, the J gene TRBJ1-4; D is ambiguous. Germline CDR1 LNHNV, CDR2 YYDKDF (reference sequence). This CDR3 spans 15 amino acids. Trimming cost V 0 bases and J 11 bases, with 16 bases left between them. The CDR3: CATSREGPSKAKLFF. The CDR3 DNA is TGTGCCACCAGCAGAGAGGGCCCTTCAAAAGCCAAACTGTTTTTT.